This TCR beta chain was captured in a study of cytomegalovirus exposure and HLA in healthy donors. At the level of the study: The same platform as the approximately 670 first-cohort repertoires was used for the 90 to 150 validation repertoires, a later analysis reported.

The roughly 120-subject validation cohort, separate from the roughly 700-subject first cohort, included the donors. Points from the study as a whole: The study labeled fewer than 200 TCR beta chains cytomegalovirus-associated. The tendency of first-cohort TCR clusters to co-occur in the 100 to 150 validation repertoires was identified by a subsequent analysis.

In regard to this clone: Its antigen remains unknown.

Sequenced by immunoSEQ multiplex PCR; TCRdb stores in-frame clones only, minus some. The sample lists 200,000 to 250,000 clones; roughly nine tenths were seen once. CDR1 and CDR2 from the germline V gene are SGDLS and YYNGEE. The CDR3 runs 16 residues. The V gene lost 0 bases and the J gene lost 4 bases, with 14 bases spanning the gap. This clonotype originated in a young man in good health and CMV-seropositive. V and J are TRBV9 and TRBJ2-1, with a weak D call TRBD1 (5 bases). Sequenced sample: PBMCs. CDR3 in amino acids: CASSVGSQGPYNEQFF. The CDR3 DNA reads TGTGCCAGCAGCGTAGGTAGTCAGGGCCCATACAATGAGCAGTTCTTC.